Presented here are 20 T cell receptor beta chains from one specimen sequenced in a study of shared T cell receptors in the human thymus (dated by TCRdb to about 2021). Libraries were built with the immunoSEQ multiplex PCR assay. TCRdb limited this immuneACCESS table to in-frame rearrangements with V and J called. A share of clones is missing; checked studies link under half to unresolved V genes, and the rest is unexplained. This sample comprises some 700,000 clones, approximately 87% of them detected only once. The ten largest make up 0.01% of the sample. These same data were also listed under a study on human thymus T cells.

Input material: thymocytes. These receptors all stem from a boy in the first two years of life with a congenital heart defect. Donor details come from another sample of the same person, matched by shared clones.

This chain connects TRBV7-2 to TRBJ2-3; 7 positions agree with TRBD2. The germline gives CDR1 SGHTA, CDR2 FQGNSA. This CDR3 contains 15 residues. V shed 5 bases and J 5 bases; nucleotides not matched to a gene: 10. In DNA form, the CDR3 reads TGTGCCAGCAGCCCCTGGGGAGGGCCGGGAGATACGCAGTATTTT. Amino acids: CASSPWGGPGDTQYF.

The chain joins TRBV6-4 to TRBJ2-1; the D is unclear. This CDR3 spans 15 amino acids. Trimming removed 0 bases at V and 2 bases at J, with 8 bases between. The germline V gene encodes CDR1 MRHNA and CDR2 SNTAGT. The CDR3 DNA sequence: TGTGCCAGCAGTGACTCAAGCGACCCCTACAATGAGCAGTTCTTC. The encoded protein is CASSDSSDPYNEQFF.

The chain combines TRBV2 with TRBJ2-1; 9 bases map to TRBD1. The J segment lost 7 bases and the V segment lost 4 bases, leaving 5 bases of the junction unmatched. This CDR3 is 14 amino acids long. In germline, CDR1 is SNHLY, CDR2 FYNNEI. As DNA, the CDR3 is TGTGCCAGCAGTGGACAGGGGGGCGGGAATGAGCAGTTCTTC. Translating it yields CASSGQGGGNEQFF.

This chain links TRBV10-3 with TRBJ1-1; 10 bases are shared with TRBD1. Germline V gene data show CDR1 as ENHRY and CDR2 as SYGVKD. The junction had 11 bases not matched to a gene; V was cut back by 7 bases and J by 0 bases. The length of the CDR3 is 17 residues. This CDR3 reads CAITKSGTGAVNTEAFF. CDR3 nucleotides: TGTGCCATCACCAAATCCGGGACAGGGGCAGTGAACACTGAAGCTTTCTTT.

This chain uses TRBV4-3 with TRBJ2-1; 10 nucleotides match TRBD2. In germline, CDR1 is LGHNA, CDR2 YSLEER. The CDR3 contains 17 residues. Losses at the gene ends were 1 base for V and 0 bases for J; bases not matched to a gene: 3. The CDR3: CASSQVPSGSSYNEQFF. CDR3 nucleotide sequence: TGCGCCAGCAGCCAAGTCCCTAGCGGGAGCTCCTACAATGAGCAGTTCTTC.

The chain couples TRBV20-1 to TRBJ2-3; weak D call: TRBD1 (5 bases). The CDR3 has 11 residues. The V gene lost 6 bases and the J gene lost 14 bases, with 18 bases spanning the gap. Germline V lookup: CDR1 DFQATT, CDR2 SNEGSKA (reference sequence). This CDR3 reads CSATPPGKAYF. The CDR3 DNA is TGCAGTGCCACGCCCCCAGGGAAGGCGTATTTT.

The V gene is TRBV15, the J gene TRBJ2-7, with 11 bases aligning to TRBD2. The V gene's germline CDR1 is LNHNV and CDR2 YYDKDF (reference sequence). The V and J ends lost 4 bases and 0 bases, in that order; junction bases with no gene match: 2. This CDR3 has 15 amino acids. As DNA, the CDR3 is TGTGCCACCAGCATGGGACTAGCGGACTCCTACGAGCAGTACTTC. Translating gives CATSMGLADSYEQYF. Together with reference TRBV15 and TRBJ2-7, the CDR3 gives the full variable domain: DAMVIQNPRYQVTQFGKPVTLSCSQTLNHNVMYWYQQKSSQAPKLLFHYYDKDFNNEADTPDNFQSRRPNTSFCFLDIRSPGLGDTAMYLCATSMGLADSYEQYFGPGTRLTVT.

The CDR3 loop reads CASVGRAKATYEQYF. The CDR3 DNA is TGTGCCAGCGTAGGGCGGGCTAAAGCCACCTACGAGCAGTACTTC. This chain uses TRBV28 with TRBJ2-7, with D possibly matching TRBD2 (5 bases). V dropped 8 bases and J dropped 2 bases, with 19 bases sitting between them. CDR3 length equals 15 residues. Germline V CDR1 and CDR2: MDHEN, SYDVKM.

The V call is TRBV6-1, the J call TRBJ2-1; 7 bases line up with TRBD2. J gave up 2 bases and V 2 bases, and 3 bases lay outside the gene matches. The CDR3 loop spans 15 amino acids. Germline V lookup: CDR1 MNHNS, CDR2 SASEGT. Here the CDR3 DNA reads TGTGCCAGCAGTGAACGGGAGGTAGCCTACAATGAGCAGTTCTTC. Amino acids: CASSEREVAYNEQFF.

This chain joins TRBV19 and TRBJ1-5, with D maybe TRBD1 (5 bases). The CDR3 spans 17 residues. Germline lookup yields CDR1 LNHDA and CDR2 SQIVND (reference sequence). Trimming shortened V by 5 bases and J by 4 bases, and 21 bases separated the two germline ends. This chain's CDR3 is CASSGGSQAPPNQPQHF. The CDR3, as DNA: TGTGCCAGTAGTGGCGGATCACAGGCGCCCCCAAATCAGCCCCAGCATTTT.

This clone appeared a single time. The rearrangement joins TRBV6-1 to TRBJ2-7; D might be TRBD2 (7 bases). The CDR3 covers 15 residues. Trimming cost V 2 bases and J 7 bases, with 18 bases left between them. Germline CDR1 and CDR2: MNHNS and SASEGT. CDR3 in amino acids: CASSERGAGLYEQYF. The CDR3 DNA reads TGTGCCAGCAGTGAACGGGGGGCAGGGTTATATGAGCAGTACTTC.

The chain couples TRBV5-6 to TRBJ1-2; TRBD1 agrees at 7 bases. J lost 4 bases, V lost 0 bases, and 9 bases had no gene match. The germline gives CDR1 SGHDT, CDR2 YYEEEE. This CDR3 has 16 amino acids. The CDR3 reads CASSLARRGPGYGYTF. CDR3 DNA: TGTGCCAGCAGCTTGGCCAGAAGGGGGCCGGGCTATGGCTACACCTTC.

J is TRBJ2-2 and V is TRBV6-5, with no clear D. Germline CDR1 MNHEY, CDR2 SVGAGI. This CDR3 is built from 16 residues. Between the trimmed V and J ends, which lost 5 bases and 0 bases, there was a span of 13 bases. The CDR3 region is CASSHFPPANTGELFF. CDR3 nucleotide sequence: TGTGCCAGCAGTCACTTCCCCCCCGCGAACACCGGGGAGCTGTTTTTT.

The V call is TRBV19, the J call TRBJ1-1; no clear D gene. Germline values: CDR1 LNHDA, CDR2 SQIVND (reference sequence). The V and J ends lost 6 bases and 1 base respectively, with 18 bases between them. This CDR3 is built from 16 residues. CDR3 residues: CASRPRSGGRNTEAFF. The CDR3 nucleotides read TGTGCCAGTAGACCTCGGTCAGGTGGAAGGAACACTGAAGCTTTCTTT.

This rearrangement joins TRBV7-4 to TRBJ1-1; D ambiguous. The CDR3 runs to 12 residues. Per germline, CDR1 SGHVT and CDR2 SQSDAQ. Trimming cost V 5 bases and J 7 bases, with 11 bases left between them. The CDR3 sequence is CASSLREGEAFF. The CDR3 DNA reads as TGTGCCAGCAGCCTGCGAGAGGGTGAAGCTTTCTTT.

This chain connects TRBV10-3 to TRBJ2-1; TRBD2 aligns across 8 bases. This CDR3 has 18 amino acids. In germline, CDR1 is ENHRY, CDR2 SYGVKD. With V trimmed by 2 bases and J by 0 bases, 9 bases remained unmatched. In DNA form, the CDR3 reads TGTGCCATCAGTGAGCCCAAGGGCGGGGGGAGCTCCTACAATGAGCAGTTCTTC. Its protein is CAISEPKGGGSSYNEQFF.

V and J are TRBV4-2 and TRBJ1-1, with unresolved D. Germline CDR1 is LGHNA and CDR2 is YNFKEQ. Trimming removed 4 bases from V and 4 bases from J, with 10 bases in between. The CDR3 totals 13 residues. CDR3 protein: CASSLGSLTEAFF. In DNA form, the CDR3 reads TGTGCCAGCAGCCTAGGGAGTCTCACTGAAGCTTTCTTT.

V and J are TRBV6-1 and TRBJ1-5; no firm D call. The CDR3 length is 13 residues. Trimming cost V 3 bases and J 4 bases, with 7 bases left between them. Germline V gene lookup returns CDR1 MNHNS and CDR2 SASEGT. The chain's CDR3 is CASSDAKNQPQHF. In nucleotides, the CDR3 is TGTGCCAGCAGTGATGCGAAAAATCAGCCCCAGCATTTT.

The V gene is TRBV9, the J gene TRBJ2-7; D is unclear. Trimming stripped 0 bases from V and 3 bases from J, with 37 bases between. Germline V gene data show CDR1 as SGDLS and CDR2 as YYNGEE. The CDR3 length is 23 residues. The CDR3 protein is CASSVATSGPPSKSTPALYEQYF. CDR3 coding DNA: TGTGCCAGCAGCGTAGCTACATCGGGTCCCCCGAGTAAATCTACGCCAGCCCTCTACGAGCAGTACTTC.

V is TRBV4-3 and J is TRBJ2-5, with 13 bases identical to TRBD2. Per the germline V gene, CDR1 is LGHNA and CDR2 is YSLEER. The V gene end was trimmed by 1 base and the J gene end by 5 bases; junction bases not matched to a gene: 4. The CDR3 extends over 16 amino acids. The chain's CDR3 is CASSQAWTSGSETQYF. CDR3 DNA: TGCGCCAGCAGCCAAGCCTGGACTAGCGGGAGCGAGACCCAGTACTTC.